These 27 T cell receptor beta chains share one sample of origin, sequenced in a study of T cell responses to AZD1222 COVID-19 vaccine. The assay was immunoSEQ multiplex PCR, and TCRdb's table has in-frame clones only and misses some. The data show some 150,000 clones, around nine tenths seen once. The source was peripheral blood, collected on day 0 of AZD1222 vaccination. The receptor source for this set is an adult in good health.

This rearrangement joins TRBV4-1 to TRBJ2-2, with 8 nucleotides matching TRBD1. The CDR3 sequence is 16 residues long. Germline CDR1 reads MGHRA; CDR2 reads YSYEKL. The J segment lost 3 bases and the V segment lost 5 bases, leaving 8 bases of the junction unmatched. The CDR3 is CASSSPGGGYTGELFF. CDR3 nucleotide sequence: TGCGCCAGCAGCTCGCCAGGGGGCGGGTACACCGGGGAGCTGTTTTTT.

This clone was observed once. The gene calls are TRBV9 and TRBJ2-1; 8 nucleotides line up with TRBD2. Germline lookup yields CDR1 SGDLS and CDR2 YYNGEE. The CDR3 runs 14 residues. The V gene end was trimmed by 4 bases and the J gene end by 8 bases; junction bases not matched to a gene: 8. CDR3 DNA: TGTGCCAGCAGCATCAGCGGGGGCTTCTATGAGCAGTTCTTC. Protein: CASSISGGFYEQFF.

J is TRBJ2-2 and V is TRBV10-3; D remains ambiguous. This CDR3 comprises 14 residues. Trimming removed 7 bases from V and 4 bases from J, with 13 bases in between. Germline V gene sequence: CDR1 ENHRY, CDR2 SYGVKD. The CDR3 nucleotides read TGTGCCATCACCCCCGATGTTACCACCGGGGAGCTGTTTTTT. This gives the protein CAITPDVTTGELFF.

The chain joins TRBV5-8 to TRBJ2-7; D not certain. Germline assignment: CDR1 SGHTS and CDR2 YDEGEE. The CDR3 runs 13 residues. V was shortened by 0 bases and J by 4 bases, with 8 bases between the two germline ends. The CDR3 reads CASSLGLVYEQYF. DNA of the CDR3: TGTGCCAGCAGCTTGGGTTTGGTATACGAGCAGTACTTC.

In nucleotides, the CDR3 is TGCGCCAGCAGTGAGAGTAAAGTGGACAATGAGCAGTTCTTC. Its translation: CASSESKVDNEQFF. The chain employs TRBV10-2 and TRBJ2-1; D unresolved. Germline V CDR1 and CDR2: WSHSY, SAAADI. The CDR3 covers 14 residues. V was pared by 2 bases and J by 5 bases, with 10 bases between.

This chain uses TRBV27 with TRBJ1-5; a weak D match, TRBD1 (6 bases). CDR3 size: 19 residues. Germline V lookup: CDR1 MNHEY, CDR2 SMNVEV (reference sequence). V was shortened by 0 bases and J by 6 bases, with 24 bases between the two germline ends. Here the CDR3 DNA reads TGTGCCAGCAGTTTATCCCTTCGACAGGTCCACCAATGGGGTCAGCCCCAGCATTTT. Its protein is CASSLSLRQVHQWGQPQHF.

The rearrangement joins TRBV5-1 to TRBJ2-1, with 14 nucleotides matching TRBD2. V dropped 5 bases and J dropped 8; count of bases not matched to a gene: 6. This CDR3 spans 15 amino acids. CDR1 SGHRS and CDR2 YFSETQ come from the germline V gene. Here the CDR3 reads CASRSGLAGDHEQFF. CDR3 nucleotides: TGCGCCAGCAGATCGGGACTAGCGGGAGACCATGAGCAGTTCTTC.

This clone was detected once. V is TRBV29-1 and J is TRBJ1-1; 7 nucleotides line up with TRBD1. The junction had 6 bases not matched to a gene; V was cut back by 7 bases and J by 1 base. The CDR3 contains 13 residues. Germline CDR1 and CDR2: SQVTM and ANQGSEA. CDR3 bases: TGCAGCGCCGATCGACAGGGGAACACTGAAGCTTTCTTT. Encoded protein: CSADRQGNTEAFF.

A single count supports this clone. CDR3 sequence: CASGLGLAYEQYF. The CDR3 nucleotides read TGTGCTAGTGGTTTGGGACTTGCCTACGAGCAGTACTTC. The J gene is TRBJ2-7, the V gene TRBV12-5; no clear D gene. This CDR3 region has 13 residues. The germline V and J ends were trimmed by 1 base and 2 bases, with 6 bases remaining between them. In germline, CDR1 is LGHNT, CDR2 FRNRAP.

The chain is built from TRBV2 and TRBJ1-3; maybe TRBD1 (5 bases). V was cut by 6 bases and J by 0 bases, with 9 bases left in between. This CDR3 comprises 14 residues. CDR1 and CDR2 (germline): SNHLY, FYNNEI. CDR3 residues: CASRGTGSGNTIYF. Written as DNA, the CDR3 is TGTGCCAGCAGGGGGACGGGCTCTGGAAACACCATATATTTT. The whole variable domain, remainder taken from reference TRBV2 and TRBJ1-3, is EPEVTQTPSHQVTQMGQEVILRCVPISNHLYFYWYRQILGQKVEFLVSFYNNEISEKSEIFDDQFSVERPDGSNFTLKIRSTKLEDSAMYFCASRGTGSGNTIYFGEGSWLTVV.

The chain employs TRBV5-4 and TRBJ1-2; the match to TRBD1 covers 8 bases. Germline CDR1 SGHNT, CDR2 YYREEE (reference sequence). V gave up 3 bases and J gave up 8 bases; unmatched junction bases: 12. The CDR3 is 15 residues long. The CDR3 sequence is CASSSPFQGAKGYTF. CDR3 bases: TGTGCCAGCAGCTCCCCTTTCCAGGGGGCAAAGGGCTACACCTTC.

This chain joins TRBV27 and TRBJ1-3; no clear D gene. The CDR3 is 14 amino acids. From germline, CDR1 is MNHEY and CDR2 SMNVEV (reference sequence). The V and J ends lost 2 bases and 2 bases respectively, with 7 bases between them. The CDR3 reads CASSLVGPGNTIYF. Written as DNA, the CDR3 is TGTGCCAGCAGTTTAGTAGGCCCTGGAAACACCATATATTTT.

The DNA of the CDR3 is TGTGCCAGCACCGACAGGGATGGCTACACCTTC. It codes for CASTDRDGYTF. This chain links TRBV12-3 or TRBV12-4 with TRBJ1-2; 7 bases are a match to TRBD1. The V and J ends lost 7 bases and 6 bases, in that order; junction bases with no gene match: 2. This CDR3 comprises 11 residues.

The CDR3 coding sequence is TGTGCCAGCAGCTTGGTGGCAGGGGGGTCCTCTGGAAACACCATATATTTT. Translating it yields CASSLVAGGSSGNTIYF. This chain links TRBV11-2 with TRBJ1-3; 7 bases are a match to TRBD1. Germline V lookup: CDR1 SGHAT, CDR2 FQNNGV. CDR3 length: 17 amino acids. Trimming removed 3 bases from V and 0 bases from J; junction bases left unmatched: 8.

This clone was seen a handful of times. In DNA form, the CDR3 reads TGTGCCAGCAGCTTAGCATGGGGACGGGAGGACACCGGGGAGCTGTTTTTT. It is translated as CASSLAWGREDTGELFF. The J gene is TRBJ2-2, the V gene TRBV7-9; 7 nucleotides align to TRBD2. Losses at the gene ends were 0 bases for V and 3 bases for J; bases not matched to a gene: 7. CDR3 size: 17 residues. Germline V lookup: CDR1 SEHNR, CDR2 FQNEAQ (reference sequence).

The chain links TRBV12-3 or TRBV12-4 to TRBJ1-1; D not certain. Trimming took off 5 bases at V and 1 base at J, with 8 bases between the two ends. CDR3 length equals 13 residues. The CDR3 is CASSVTRNTEAFF. The DNA for the CDR3 is TGTGCCAGCAGTGTGACAAGGAACACTGAAGCTTTCTTT.

This chain connects TRBV24-1 to TRBJ1-2; 9 nucleotides line up with TRBD1. V gave up 3 bases and J gave up 3 bases; unmatched junction bases: 7. CDR1 and CDR2 from the germline V gene are KGHDR and SFDVKD. This CDR3 is built from 16 residues. The chain's CDR3 is CATSDPGTGKDYGYTF. The CDR3 region has the DNA TGTGCCACCAGTGATCCCGGGACAGGGAAAGACTATGGCTACACCTTC.

The chain employs TRBV10-3 and TRBJ2-3, with D possibly being TRBD1 or TRBD2 (5 bases each). The V end was cut by 0 bases, the J end by 2 bases, with 12 bases between. Germline lookup yields CDR1 ENHRY and CDR2 SYGVKD. The CDR3 runs 16 residues. The chain's CDR3 is CAISESGTRNTDTQYF. CDR3 coding DNA: TGTGCCATCAGTGAGTCTGGGACCCGGAACACAGATACGCAGTATTTT.

This clone was seen only a few times. This CDR3 is CASSLASRGIYGYTF. In DNA, the CDR3 is TGTGCCAGCAGTTTAGCTTCGCGGGGAATTTATGGCTACACCTTC. This rearrangement joins TRBV27 to TRBJ1-2; D not certain. The CDR3 sequence is 15 residues long. In germline, CDR1 is MNHEY, CDR2 SMNVEV (reference sequence). Between the trimmed V and J ends, which lost 2 bases and 5 bases, there was a span of 15 bases.

This clone was observed a single time. This chain links TRBV2 with TRBJ2-5; 13 bases line up with TRBD2. The V segment lost 6 bases and the J segment 7 bases; nucleotides outside the gene matches: 8. Per the germline V gene, CDR1 is SNHLY and CDR2 is FYNNEI. This CDR3 has 15 residues. The CDR3 DNA reads TGTGCCAGCAGACGACTAGCGGGAGGTGCTGGGACCCAGTACTTC. It encodes CASRRLAGGAGTQYF.

CDR3 residues: CARSLVFQPQHF. Here the CDR3 DNA reads TGTGCCAGAAGCTTGGTTTTTCAGCCCCAGCATTTT. This chain uses TRBV5-3 with TRBJ1-5; unclear D gene. TRBV5-3 is flagged as an ORF with uncertain function. V was cut by 0 bases and J by 6 bases, with 4 bases left in between. The CDR3 has 12 amino acids.

The genes are TRBV11-3 and TRBJ2-1; 12 bases match TRBD2. This CDR3 spans 17 amino acids. From germline, CDR1 is SGHNT and CDR2 YENEEA. After removal of 4 bases from V and 5 bases from J, the junction contained 9 bases not matched to a gene. CDR3 sequence: CASSSGLAGGRNNEQFF. The CDR3 DNA sequence: TGTGCCAGCAGCTCGGGTCTAGCGGGAGGGAGAAACAATGAGCAGTTCTTC.

The V gene is TRBV28, the J gene TRBJ2-7; 7 nucleotides align to TRBD2. Trimming removed 3 bases from V and 0 bases from J; junction bases left unmatched: 14. Germline V gene sequence: CDR1 MDHEN, CDR2 SYDVKM. CDR3 size: 18 residues. CDR3 nucleotide sequence: TGTGCCAGCAGTTTGGGGGGTAGCGGGTTTGGGAGCTCCTACGAGCAGTACTTC. It is translated as CASSLGGSGFGSSYEQYF.

This sequence joins TRBV9 and TRBJ1-2; 10 positions agree with TRBD1. CDR3 length: 15 amino acids. After removal of 4 bases from V and 7 bases from J, the junction contained 10 bases not matched to a gene. Germline CDR1 and CDR2: SGDLS and YYNGEE. CDR3 in DNA: TGTGCCAGCAGCCCCCCGACAGGGGGCAATGGTGGCTACACCTTC. This translates into CASSPPTGGNGGYTF.

This rearrangement joins TRBV6-5 to TRBJ1-1; maybe TRBD1 (5 bases). The CDR3 sequence is 13 residues long. V was shortened by 6 bases and J by 5 bases, with 13 bases between the two germline ends. Germline CDR1 is MNHEY and CDR2 is SVGAGI. The CDR3 DNA follows: TGTGCCAGCAGCAATACAGGCTGGACTGAAGCTTTCTTT. Its translation is CASSNTGWTEAFF.

V and J are TRBV5-6 and TRBJ1-2, with D possibly being TRBD1 (5 bases). CDR3 length: 15 amino acids. Germline V gene data show CDR1 as SGHDT and CDR2 as YYEEEE. Trimming shortened V by 2 bases and J by 5 bases, and 16 bases separated the two germline ends. CDR3 region: CASSFPGVPGYGYTF. In nucleotides, the CDR3 is TGTGCCAGCAGCTTCCCGGGGGTCCCCGGGTATGGCTACACCTTC.

V and J are TRBV15 and TRBJ1-6, with a weak D call TRBD1 (6 bases). Deletions cut 0 bases from V and 8 bases from J, with 11 bases between. The CDR3 has 15 amino acids. The germline V gene encodes CDR1 LNHNV and CDR2 YYDKDF (reference sequence). CDR3 region: CATSREGQWDSPLHF. The CDR3 nucleotides are TGTGCCACCAGCAGAGAGGGACAATGGGATTCACCCCTCCACTTT.